The sequence of this T cell receptor (beta chain) was determined in a study of blood T cell repertoires in COVID-19. About the study: Acute and convalescent COVID-19 specimens originated in the United States, Italy and Spain.

Only in-frame clones appear in the TCRdb table, and some are missing; sequencing was by immunoSEQ multiplex PCR. This repertoire shows around 250,000 clones, around 84% found once; its top ten account for 5% to 7.5%. This clone came up once. The germline CDR1 and CDR2 sequences are KGHSH and LQKENI. V lost 2 bases and J 4 bases, leaving 9 bases between the germline ends. This CDR3 region has 14 residues. The material sequenced was PBMCs or T cells enriched from blood (not recorded which). The V call is TRBV18, the J call TRBJ2-1; D is unclear. This receptor was obtained from a woman between 45 and 65 years old who had been exposed to COVID-19. The CDR3 coding sequence is TGTGCCAGCTCACCAAGCGTCAATTACAATGAGCAGTTCTTC. Protein product: CASSPSVNYNEQFF.